The 24 T cell receptor beta chains reported below all come from one sample, sequenced in a study of type 1 and type 2 diabetes patients. Genomic DNA was the PCR template. The TCR beta CDR3 region was amplified using 30 forward and 13 reverse primers. In TCRdb, the multiplex PCR reads were re-called with MiXCR into one record per CDR3 protein. The sample yields more than 250,000 distinct CDR3 sequences, roughly 48% seen once. The sequenced sample was peripheral blood mononuclear cells (PBMCs). The receptors stem from a man younger than 35 with type 2 diabetes.

The table lists this clonotype with a few counts. The chain combines TRBV2 with TRBJ2-1; 7 positions match TRBD1. The CDR3 has 15 amino acids. Germline values: CDR1 SNHLY, CDR2 FYNNEI. Trimming removed 3 bases from V and 5 bases from J; junction bases left unmatched: 7. The CDR3 bases are TGTGCCAGCAGTGATTGGGCAGGGGGACACAATGAGCAGTTCTTC. It yields the protein CASSDWAGGHNEQFF.

The rearrangement joins TRBV11-2 to TRBJ2-7; 7 nucleotides align to TRBD2. The J call is doubtful: the DNA matches TRBJ2-5 better. CDR1 and CDR2 (germline): SGHAT, FQNNGV. This CDR3 contains 14 residues. This chain's CDR3 is CASSPGIWEGTQYF. In nucleotides, the CDR3 is TGTGCCAGCAGCCCGGGGATCTGGGAGGGGACCCAGTACTTC.

The chain couples TRBV2 to TRBJ1-3, with no clear D. Germline CDR1 and CDR2: SNHLY and FYNNEI. The ends were cut back, 2 bases at V and 4 bases at J, with 6 bases in the middle. This CDR3 comprises 13 residues. The CDR3 sequence is CASSEMSGNTIYF. The CDR3 DNA is TGTGCCAGCAGTGAAATGTCGGGAAACACCATATATTTT.

This clonotype has more than one count but fewer than ten. The rearrangement links TRBV28 to TRBJ1-2; weak D call: TRBD1 (6 bases). Trimming left V 6 bases short and J 7 bases short, with 15 bases between. Germline lookup yields CDR1 MDHEN and CDR2 SYDVKM. The CDR3 extends over 13 amino acids. For the CDR3, the DNA is TGTGCCAGCAGCCCCGCTACAGGGACTGGCTACACCTTC. This encodes CASSPATGTGYTF.

This clonotype was seen a few times. The chain links TRBV30 to TRBJ2-7, with D uncertain. Trimming left V 1 base short and J 2 bases short, with 9 bases between. Germline V gene data show CDR1 as GTSNPN and CDR2 as SVGIG (reference sequence). The CDR3 has 13 residues. The CDR3, as DNA: TGTGCCTGGAGTGGGGCGAGCCCCTACGAGCAGTACTTC. It specifies CAWSGASPYEQYF.

On this clonotype itself: This likely comes from a read error, as the CDR3 has no conserved phenylalanine or tryptophan at its end. The rearrangement uses TRBV15 and TRBJ1-3; D ambiguous. The CDR3 sequence is 15 residues long. The V end lost 0 bases, the J end lost 2 bases, and 8 bases lay between the germline ends. CDR1 LNHNV and CDR2 YYDKDF come from the germline V gene (reference sequence). In nucleotides, the CDR3 is TGTGCCACCAGCAGAGATCTCGGTGCTGGAAACACCATATATCTT. This sequence encodes CATSRDLGAGNTIYL.

At least ten counts were recorded for this clonotype. The V and J genes are TRBV6-1 and TRBJ2-6; 10 nucleotides line up with TRBD1. Germline assignment: CDR1 MNHNS and CDR2 SASEGT. V shed 8 bases, J shed 0 bases, and the junction held 1 base outside the gene matches. This CDR3 contains 15 residues. CDR3 sequence (DNA): TGTGCCAGCGGGACAGGGGACTCTGGGGCCAACGTCCTGACTTTC. Encoded protein: CASGTGDSGANVLTF.

CDR3 bases: TGTGCCAGCAGCTTAGGTTCGGGACAGGGAGGGTCTAATTCACCCCTCCACTTT. Protein product: CASSLGSGQGGSNSPLHF. The rearrangement joins TRBV11-2 to TRBJ1-6; the match to TRBD1 covers 9 bases. V dropped 1 base and J dropped 6; count of bases not matched to a gene: 10. This CDR3 spans 18 amino acids. Germline V gives CDR1 SGHAT, CDR2 FQNNGV.

The genes are TRBV7-4 and TRBJ1-2, with TRBD1 as a possible D gene (5 bases). The V end lost 2 bases, the J end lost 7 bases, and 11 bases lay between the germline ends. This CDR3 has 13 residues. CDR1 and CDR2 (germline): SGHVT, SQSDAQ. The CDR3 DNA sequence: TGTGCCAGCAGCTTACGCAGGGCCCGTGGCTACACCTTC. Amino acid sequence: CASSLRRARGYTF.

This clonotype was observed a single time. The J gene is TRBJ1-1, the V gene TRBV15; D uncertain. The germline gives CDR1 LNHNV, CDR2 YYDKDF (reference sequence). V was pared by 0 bases and J by 10 bases, with 12 bases between. There are 13 residues in the CDR3. The CDR3: CATSRDLRAGAFF. In DNA form, the CDR3 reads TGTGCCACCAGCAGAGACTTGAGGGCCGGAGCTTTCTTT.

The chain uses TRBV11-3 and TRBJ2-1, with D perhaps TRBD1 (6 bases). The germline V and J ends were trimmed by 1 base and 3 bases, with 10 bases remaining between them. This CDR3 is built from 15 residues. Germline V lookup: CDR1 SGHNT, CDR2 YENEEA. CDR3 nucleotide sequence: TGTGCCAGCAGCTTAGCCAGGGGACGCTACAATGAGCAGTTCTTC. Translated: CASSLARGRYNEQFF. Drawing the rest from reference TRBV11-3 and TRBJ2-1, the complete variable domain is EAGVVQSPRYKIIEKKQPVAFWCNPISGHNTLYWYLQNLGQGPELLIRYENEEAVDDSQLPKDRFSAERLKGVDSTLKIQPAELGDSAVYLCASSLARGRYNEQFFGPGTRLTVL.

This clonotype was counted only a few times. This rearrangement joins TRBV29-1 to TRBJ2-7; 14 nucleotides match TRBD2. The CDR3 is 16 residues long. Germline CDR1 SQVTM, CDR2 ANQGSEA. The V gene end was trimmed by 4 bases and the J gene end by 0 bases; junction bases not matched to a gene: 5. The DNA of the CDR3 is TGCAGCGTTGCGGGACTAGCGGGGGCCCGCTCCTACGAGCAGTACTTC. As protein: CSVAGLAGARSYEQYF.

The J gene is TRBJ2-3, the V gene TRBV20-1; D possibly corresponds to TRBD2 (6 bases). Gene TRBJ2-1 matches the end of the DNA better, so the J call may be wrong. The CDR3 contains 15 residues. The germline gives CDR1 DFQATT, CDR2 SNEGSKA (reference sequence). In nucleotides, the CDR3 is TGCAGTGCAACGTCCGGCGGGGCCTCATATGGTGAGCAGTTCTTC. This translates into CSATSGGASYGEQFF.

This chain connects TRBV7-3 to TRBJ2-1, with 11 bases lining up with TRBD2. The V segment lost 5 bases and the J segment 10 bases; nucleotides outside the gene matches: 16. The CDR3 runs 17 residues. Per germline, CDR1 SGHTA and CDR2 FQGTGA. The CDR3 nucleotides read TGTGCCAGCAGCGCAGTAACCGGGACTAGCGGCCAAGAAGAGCAGTTCTTC. Translating gives CASSAVTGTSGQEEQFF.

This clonotype occurred many times. CDR3 nucleotides: TGTGCCAGCAGCTCCAGGGATCGGACCGGGGAGCTGTTTTTT. This gives the protein CASSSRDRTGELFF. The chain uses TRBV2 and TRBJ2-2; D may be TRBD1 (5 bases). Per germline, CDR1 SNHLY and CDR2 FYNNEI. The V end was cut by 6 bases, the J end by 5 bases, with 13 bases between. This CDR3 spans 14 amino acids.

V is TRBV7-9 and J is TRBJ2-1; 8 bases align to TRBD2. V dropped 5 bases and J dropped 9; count of bases not matched to a gene: 6. Germline V gives CDR1 SEHNR, CDR2 FQNEAQ (reference sequence). The length of the CDR3 is 13 residues. In DNA, the CDR3 is TGTGCCAGCAGCCCCGGGACTAGTGTTGAGCAGTTCTTC. Translating it yields CASSPGTSVEQFF.

This rearrangement joins TRBV7-2 to TRBJ2-5, with D possibly called TRBD1 or TRBD2 (5 bases each). Germline values: CDR1 SGHTA, CDR2 FQGNSA. Deletions cut 4 bases from V and 2 bases from J, with 8 bases between. CDR3 length: 13 amino acids. The DNA for the CDR3 is TGTGCCAGCAGCTGGGACGCACAAGAGACCCAGTACTTC. This encodes CASSWDAQETQYF.

CDR3 DNA sequence: TGTGCCAGCAGCTTAGGAGGACAGACCCAGTACTTC. Amino acid sequence: CASSLGGQTQYF. The gene calls are TRBV11-2 and TRBJ2-5; no firm D call. Germline V gene sequence: CDR1 SGHAT, CDR2 FQNNGV. This CDR3 has 12 amino acids. The V and J ends lost 1 base and 6 bases respectively, with 6 bases between them.

V is TRBV30 and J is TRBJ1-2; D is unresolved. CDR1 and CDR2 from the germline V gene are GTSNPN and SVGIG (reference sequence). Trimming took 1 base from V and 4 from J, leaving 10 bases between them. The CDR3 loop spans 13 amino acids. CDR3 loop: CAWSAATAYGYTF. CDR3 coding DNA: TGTGCCTGGAGTGCGGCCACAGCCTATGGCTACACCTTC.

The CDR3 DNA follows: TGTGCCAGCAGCCATCTAGCGGGGTACTACGAGCAGTACTTC. It specifies CASSHLAGYYEQYF. The chain recombines TRBV4-2 with TRBJ2-7; 9 positions match TRBD2. This CDR3 region has 14 residues. Trimming removed 3 bases from V and 3 bases from J; junction bases left unmatched: 3. CDR1 is LGHNA and CDR2 is YNFKEQ in the germline V gene.

The V gene is TRBV28, the J gene TRBJ1-2, with D tentatively TRBD1 (5 bases). The V gene lost 6 bases and the J gene lost 4 bases, with 12 bases spanning the gap. CDR3 size: 13 residues. Germline V lookup: CDR1 MDHEN, CDR2 SYDVKM. CDR3 DNA: TGTGCCAGCAGATCCACAGGATTCTATGGCTACACCTTC. Translating gives CASRSTGFYGYTF.

The chain joins TRBV4-1 to TRBJ2-2; unclear D gene. Per the germline V gene, CDR1 is MGHRA and CDR2 is YSYEKL. Trimming removed 1 base at V and 9 bases at J, with 12 bases between. This CDR3 is 14 amino acids long. The CDR3 nucleotides are TGCGCCAGCAGCCAAGTATCTCTGGGCCGGGAGCTGTTTTTT. Translated: CASSQVSLGRELFF.

This clonotype was counted a few times. V and J are TRBV20-1 and TRBJ2-5; D is unclear. Germline V gives CDR1 DFQATT, CDR2 SNEGSKA (reference sequence). V shed 6 bases and J shed 3 bases, with 20 bases lying between them. The CDR3 has 15 amino acids. CDR3 bases: TGCAGTGCCCTAAAGAGGAGTATAGCCGAAGAGACCCAGTACTTC. It encodes CSALKRSIAEETQYF.

The chain links TRBV28 to TRBJ2-7; possible D gene TRBD2, 7 bases. This CDR3 is built from 15 residues. The germline V gene has CDR1 MDHEN and CDR2 SYDVKM. Trimming shortened V by 2 bases and J by 6 bases, and 17 bases separated the two germline ends. The CDR3: CASSLVGGGVSEQYF. As DNA, the CDR3 is TGTGCCAGCAGTTTAGTGGGAGGGGGAGTCTCCGAGCAGTACTTC.